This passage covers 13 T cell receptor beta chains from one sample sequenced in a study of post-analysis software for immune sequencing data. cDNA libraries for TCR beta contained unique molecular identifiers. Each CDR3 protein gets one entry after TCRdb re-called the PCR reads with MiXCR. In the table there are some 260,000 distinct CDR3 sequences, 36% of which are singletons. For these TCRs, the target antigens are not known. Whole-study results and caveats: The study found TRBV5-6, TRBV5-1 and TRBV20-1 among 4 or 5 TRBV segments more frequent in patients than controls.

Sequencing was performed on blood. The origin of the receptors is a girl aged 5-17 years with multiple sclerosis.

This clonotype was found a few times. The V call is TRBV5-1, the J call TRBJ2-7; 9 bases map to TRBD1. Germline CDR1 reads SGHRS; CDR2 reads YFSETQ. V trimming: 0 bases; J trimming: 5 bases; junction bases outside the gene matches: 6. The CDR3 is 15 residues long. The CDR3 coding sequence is TGCGCCAGCAGCTTGGGAACAGGGGGCTTGCACGAGCAGTACTTC. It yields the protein CASSLGTGGLHEQYF.

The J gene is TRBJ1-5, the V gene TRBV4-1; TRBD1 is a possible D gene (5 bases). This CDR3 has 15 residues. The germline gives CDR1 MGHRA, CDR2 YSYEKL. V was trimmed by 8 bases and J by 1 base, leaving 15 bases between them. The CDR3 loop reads CASRPSGLSNQPQHF. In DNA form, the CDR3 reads TGCGCCAGCCGCCCGTCAGGGCTGAGCAATCAGCCCCAGCATTTT.

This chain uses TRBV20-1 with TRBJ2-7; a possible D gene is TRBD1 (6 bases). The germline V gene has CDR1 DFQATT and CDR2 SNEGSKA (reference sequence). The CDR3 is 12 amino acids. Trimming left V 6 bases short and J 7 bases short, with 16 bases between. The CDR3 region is CSARIQGGEQYF. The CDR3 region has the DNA TGCAGTGCACGGATACAGGGTGGGGAGCAGTACTTC.

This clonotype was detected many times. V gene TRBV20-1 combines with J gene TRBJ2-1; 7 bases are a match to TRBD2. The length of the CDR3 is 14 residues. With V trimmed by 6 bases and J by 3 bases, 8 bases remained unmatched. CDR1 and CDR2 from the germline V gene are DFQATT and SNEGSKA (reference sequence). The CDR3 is CSAPGLVDYNEQFF. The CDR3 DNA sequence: TGCAGTGCACCTGGACTAGTTGACTACAATGAGCAGTTCTTC.

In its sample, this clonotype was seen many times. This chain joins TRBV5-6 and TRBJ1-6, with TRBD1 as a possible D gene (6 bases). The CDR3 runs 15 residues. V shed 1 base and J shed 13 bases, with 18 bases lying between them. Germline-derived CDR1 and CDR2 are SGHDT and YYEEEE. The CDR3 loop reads CASSLWTVPRRPLHF. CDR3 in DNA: TGTGCCAGCAGCTTGTGGACAGTCCCCCGAAGGCCCCTCCACTTT.

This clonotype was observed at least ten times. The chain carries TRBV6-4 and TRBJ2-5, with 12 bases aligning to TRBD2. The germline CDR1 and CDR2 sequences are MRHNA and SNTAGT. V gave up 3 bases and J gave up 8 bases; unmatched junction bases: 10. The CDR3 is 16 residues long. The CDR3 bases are TGTGCCAGCAGTGAGGGTGGACTAGCGGGACCCCGCACCCAGTACTTC. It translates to CASSEGGLAGPRTQYF.

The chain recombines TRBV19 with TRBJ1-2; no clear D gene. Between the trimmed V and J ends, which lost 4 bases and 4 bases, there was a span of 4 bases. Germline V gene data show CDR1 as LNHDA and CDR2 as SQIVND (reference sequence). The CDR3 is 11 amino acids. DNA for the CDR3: TGTGCCAGTAGTAGTAGCTATGGCTACACCTTC. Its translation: CASSSSYGYTF.

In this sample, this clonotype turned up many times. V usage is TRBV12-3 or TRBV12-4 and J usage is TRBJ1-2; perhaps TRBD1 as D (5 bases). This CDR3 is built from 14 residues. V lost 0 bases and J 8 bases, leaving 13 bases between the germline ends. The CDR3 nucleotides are TGTGCCAGCAGTTTAGCGCGGCAGGGAGAAGGCTACACCTTC. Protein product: CASSLARQGEGYTF.

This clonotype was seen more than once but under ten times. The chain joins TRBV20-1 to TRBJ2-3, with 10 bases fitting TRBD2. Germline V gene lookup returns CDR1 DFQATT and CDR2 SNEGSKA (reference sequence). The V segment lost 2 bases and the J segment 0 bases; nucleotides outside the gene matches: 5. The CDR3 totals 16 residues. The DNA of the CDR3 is TGCAGTGCTAGAAAAACTAGCGGGACAAGCACAGATACGCAGTATTTT. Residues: CSARKTSGTSTDTQYF.

The CDR3 loop reads CASRTVAGGTNEQFF. The DNA for the CDR3 is TGCGCCAGCAGGACGGTGGCGGGAGGAACCAATGAGCAGTTCTTC. The genes are TRBV5-1 and TRBJ2-1; 8 nucleotides agree with TRBD2. CDR3 length equals 15 residues. The germline V gene has CDR1 SGHRS and CDR2 YFSETQ. Germline trimming cut 5 bases from V and 6 bases from J; bases unmatched to any gene: 10.

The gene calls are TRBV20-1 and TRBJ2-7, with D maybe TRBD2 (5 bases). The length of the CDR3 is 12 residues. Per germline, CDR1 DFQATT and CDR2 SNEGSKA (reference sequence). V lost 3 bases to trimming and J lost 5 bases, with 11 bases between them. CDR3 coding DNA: TGCAGTGCTAGCGGCGGGTCCGACGAGCAGTACTTC. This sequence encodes CSASGGSDEQYF.

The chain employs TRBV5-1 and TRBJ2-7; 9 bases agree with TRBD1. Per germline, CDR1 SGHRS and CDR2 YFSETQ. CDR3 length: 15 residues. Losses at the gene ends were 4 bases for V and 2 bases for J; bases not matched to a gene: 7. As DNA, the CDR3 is TGCGCCAGCAGCCCCCGGGACAGGGCCACCTACGAGCAGTACTTC. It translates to CASSPRDRATYEQYF.

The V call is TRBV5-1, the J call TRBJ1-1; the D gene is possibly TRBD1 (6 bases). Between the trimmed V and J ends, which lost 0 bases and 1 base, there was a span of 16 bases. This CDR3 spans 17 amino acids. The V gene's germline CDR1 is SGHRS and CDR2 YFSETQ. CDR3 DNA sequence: TGCGCCAGCAGCTTGGGGTTCGCGGGGGCCCCGAACACTGAAGCTTTCTTT. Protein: CASSLGFAGAPNTEAFF. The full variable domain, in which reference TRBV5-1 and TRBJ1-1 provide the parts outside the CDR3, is KAGVTQTPRYLIKTRGQQVTLSCSPISGHRSVSWYQQTPGQGLQFLFEYFSETQRNKGNFPGRFSGRQFSNSRSEMNVSTLELGDSALYLCASSLGFAGAPNTEAFFGQGTRLTVV.